This TCR beta chain was captured by sequencing in a study of T cell changes during pregnancy in multiple sclerosis. Profiled with immunoSEQ multiplex PCR; TCRdb holds only in-frame clones, not every one. The table has more than 55,000 clones, approximately 94% seen once. The V end was cut by 0 bases, the J end by 3 bases, with 12 bases between. The CDR3 has 14 residues. Germline loops: CDR1 SQVTM, CDR2 ANQGSEA. Material: peripheral blood, obtained in the third trimester of pregnancy. The J gene is TRBJ2-7, the V gene TRBV29-1; the D gene is possibly TRBD2 (5 bases). The origin of this receptor is a female donor with multiple sclerosis, enrolled in a pregnancy study. The CDR3 reads CSVEDHRESYEQYF. The CDR3 nucleotides read TGCAGCGTTGAAGATCACCGGGAAAGCTACGAGCAGTACTTC.